This TCR beta chain was identified in a study of CD8+CD57+ T cells in acquired aplastic anemia (dated by TCRdb to the late 2010s). Study-wide context: On average, sorted CD4+ and CD8+ cells yielded around 3.4 ug of extracted DNA, with a range of about 0.18 to 27.4 ug. CD8+CD57+ expansion was defined as a frequency above the mean frequency observed in healthy subjects. Broad study findings and their caveats: Roughly 29 CD8+ CDR3 sequences were found in both patients and controls but appeared to be highly expressed in patients and within the immunodominant clones of the patients. No significant difference in CD8+ Simpson's diversity was found between patients and healthy controls (P=0.060).

Trimming removed 0 bases from V and 5 bases from J, leaving 13 bases between the germline ends. The germline V gene (reference sequence) gives CDR1 as SEHNR and CDR2 as FQNEAQ. The CDR3 numbers 15 residues from cysteine through phenylalanine. The sequence is cut down to CDR3 DNA, 45 bases in frame from base 1. Flow cytometry had shown CD8+CD57+ cell expansion in the patients selected for sequencing. Severe acquired aplastic anemia was diagnosed in all patients according to International Study of Aplastic Anemia and Agranulocytosis and Camitta criteria. No patient had received any therapy when blood was sampled. In this study, sorted CD4+ and CD8+ T cells from the blood of healthy subjects and of severe aplastic anemia patients had their TCR repertoires deep-sequenced. Patients were enrolled under clinicaltrials.gov protocols 00001620, 01623167, 00001397, 00071045, 00081523 and 00961064 in the USA. Ficoll-Paque density gradient centrifugation was used to isolate peripheral blood mononuclear cells. Before DNA was extracted, CD4+ and CD8+ T cells were sorted using either FACS or magnetic beads.

This clonotype turned up a few times. It lacks a known antigen. The sample holds no much larger clone one base away, and base qualities are not on file. TCR beta VDJ combination and CDR3 sequence profiling used genomic DNA as the template. An Illumina HiSeq 2000 was the platform used for TCR repertoire sequencing. On the authors' methods: TRBV/TRBJ rearrangement plots, CDR3 size and DJ length profiles, and Simpson's diversity index were used to evaluate the repertoires. The most abundant DNA sequence in the deep sequencing data was defined as the immunodominant clone. CDR3 amino acid sequences were screened for sharing across subjects and were compared with published repertoires and the VDJdb database. In TCRdb, the public reads were trimmed at Q25 with fastp and aligned with MiXCR, with productive beta chains retained. All rows with the same CDR3 protein become a single entry with the most common DNA and genes. What appears here as the V and J calls and clone size reflects TCRdb's work, not the paper's. This sample holds 400,000 to 600,000 distinct CDR3 sequences; around 32% were observed only once. The ten largest clones capture 0.82% of the sample.

Recombination linked TRBV7-9 to TRBJ2-5, and the D gene may be TRBD1, 5 bases matching. The material sequenced was sorted CD4+, CD8+, or CD8+CD57+ T cells (not recorded which) from PBMCs. The receptor was isolated from a human donor with aplastic anemia. The DNA reads as follows: TGTGCCAGCAGCTTAGCCGGGTCATCAGGGGAGACCCAGTACTTC. Its translation reads: CASSLAGSSGETQYF.